This TCR beta chain derives from a study of T cell repertoires in cytomegalovirus infection. About the study: Indications came from public TCR beta signatures; they pointed to CMV infection and to a matching HLA type. General study points: The ex vivo response showed dominance by HLA-C-restricted CMV-specific TCR beta clonotypes. Frequencies of public TCR beta families were cumulated, and this identified carriers of CMV plus the relevant HLA.

A few counts support this clonotype. Its target is not known. MiXCR was run by TCRdb on the reads, yielding one entry per CDR3 protein. The table records about 530,000 distinct CDR3 sequences, more than 20% of them present only once. V shed 7 bases, J shed 7 bases, and the junction held 12 bases outside the gene matches. This CDR3 spans 14 amino acids. Germline values: CDR1 SGHTA, CDR2 FQGNSA. The sample taken for sequencing was PBMCs. The TCR comes from a human donor in good health (CMV status not recorded). Some clones in this sample may be carry-over from other donors' samples. The chain links TRBV7-2 to TRBJ2-7; 8 bases fit TRBD2. CDR3 protein: CASMPGGGAREQYF. DNA of the CDR3: TGTGCCAGCATGCCGGGGGGGGGCGCAAGGGAGCAGTACTTC. The complete variable domain, with remaining parts taken from reference TRBV7-2 and TRBJ2-7, reads GAGVSQSPSNKVTEKGKDVELRCDPISGHTALYWYRQSLGQGLEFLIYFQGNSAPDKSGLPSDRFSAERTGGSVSTLTIQRTQQEDSAVYLCASMPGGGAREQYFGPGTRLTVT.